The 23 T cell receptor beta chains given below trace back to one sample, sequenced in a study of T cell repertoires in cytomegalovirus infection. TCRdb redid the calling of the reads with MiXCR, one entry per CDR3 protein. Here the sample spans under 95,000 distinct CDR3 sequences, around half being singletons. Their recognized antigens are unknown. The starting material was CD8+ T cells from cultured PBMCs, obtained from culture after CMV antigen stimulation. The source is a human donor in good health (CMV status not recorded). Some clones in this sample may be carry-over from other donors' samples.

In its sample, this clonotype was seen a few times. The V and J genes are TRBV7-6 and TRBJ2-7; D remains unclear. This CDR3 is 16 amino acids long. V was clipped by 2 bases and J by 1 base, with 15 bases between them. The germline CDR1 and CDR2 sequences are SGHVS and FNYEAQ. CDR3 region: CASSLNPEIPSYEQYF. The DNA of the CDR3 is TGTGCCAGCAGCTTAAATCCCGAAATCCCTTCCTACGAGCAGTACTTC.

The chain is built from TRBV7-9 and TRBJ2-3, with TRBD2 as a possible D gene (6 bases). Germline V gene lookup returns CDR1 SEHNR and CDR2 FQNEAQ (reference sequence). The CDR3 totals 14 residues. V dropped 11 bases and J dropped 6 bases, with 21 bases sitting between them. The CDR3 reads CAGLLKEPGDTQYF. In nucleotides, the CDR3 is TGTGCCGGACTACTCAAGGAACCAGGGGATACGCAGTATTTT.

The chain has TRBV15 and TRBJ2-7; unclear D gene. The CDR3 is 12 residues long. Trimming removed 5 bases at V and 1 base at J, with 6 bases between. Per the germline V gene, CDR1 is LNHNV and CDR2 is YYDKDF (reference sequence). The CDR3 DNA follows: TGTGCCACCAGCGGGGTATCCTACGAGCAGTACTTC. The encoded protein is CATSGVSYEQYF.

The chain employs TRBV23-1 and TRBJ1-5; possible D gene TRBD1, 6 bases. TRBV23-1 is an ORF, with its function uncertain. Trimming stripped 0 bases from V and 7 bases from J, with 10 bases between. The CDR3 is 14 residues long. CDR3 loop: CASSQSSGDQPQHF. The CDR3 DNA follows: TGCGCCAGCAGTCAATCGTCAGGGGACCAGCCCCAGCATTTT.

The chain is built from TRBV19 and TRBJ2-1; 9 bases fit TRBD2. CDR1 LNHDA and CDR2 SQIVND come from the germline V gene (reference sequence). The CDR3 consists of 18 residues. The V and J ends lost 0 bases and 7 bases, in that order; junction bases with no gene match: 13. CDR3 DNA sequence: TGTGCCAGTAGTATAGAGGGCGGGAGGGCCTCGGAGTATAATGAGCAGTTCTTC. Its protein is CASSIEGGRASEYNEQFF.

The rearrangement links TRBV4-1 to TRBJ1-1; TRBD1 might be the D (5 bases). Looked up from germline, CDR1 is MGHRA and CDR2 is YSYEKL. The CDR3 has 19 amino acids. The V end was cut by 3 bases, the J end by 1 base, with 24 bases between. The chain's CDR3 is CASSQEDLITGRQNTEAFF. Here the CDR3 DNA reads TGCGCCAGCAGCCAGGAAGATCTTATAACGGGACGGCAGAACACTGAAGCTTTCTTT.

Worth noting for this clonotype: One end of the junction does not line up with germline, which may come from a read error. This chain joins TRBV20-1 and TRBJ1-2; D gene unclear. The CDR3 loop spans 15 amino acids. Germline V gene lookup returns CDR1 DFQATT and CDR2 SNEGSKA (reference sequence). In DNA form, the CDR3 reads TGCAGTGCTAAAGTGCGGGAGGCTCTAAACTATTGCTACACCTTC. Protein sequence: CSAKVREALNYCYTF.

The CDR3 bases are TGTGCCAGCAGTCGCCTCAAGGGAGGGGAGACCCAGTACTTC. Amino acids: CASSRLKGGETQYF. This rearrangement joins TRBV6-1 to TRBJ2-5, with 7 positions matching TRBD2. The ends lost 5 bases at V and 5 bases at J; junction bases unmatched: 8. The CDR3 runs 14 residues. The germline V gene has CDR1 MNHNS and CDR2 SASEGT.

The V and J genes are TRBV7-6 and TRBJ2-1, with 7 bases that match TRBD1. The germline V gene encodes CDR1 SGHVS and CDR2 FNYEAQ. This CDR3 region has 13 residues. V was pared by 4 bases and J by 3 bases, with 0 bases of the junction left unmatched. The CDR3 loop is CASSYRGYNEQFF. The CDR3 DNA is TGTGCCAGCAGCTACAGGGGCTACAATGAGCAGTTCTTC.

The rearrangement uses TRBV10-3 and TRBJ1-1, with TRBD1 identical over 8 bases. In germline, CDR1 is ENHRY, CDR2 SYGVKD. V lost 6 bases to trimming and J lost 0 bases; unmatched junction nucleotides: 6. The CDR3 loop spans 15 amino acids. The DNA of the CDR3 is TGTGCCATCAGAATAGGACAGGGAATGAACACTGAAGCTTTCTTT. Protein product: CAIRIGQGMNTEAFF.

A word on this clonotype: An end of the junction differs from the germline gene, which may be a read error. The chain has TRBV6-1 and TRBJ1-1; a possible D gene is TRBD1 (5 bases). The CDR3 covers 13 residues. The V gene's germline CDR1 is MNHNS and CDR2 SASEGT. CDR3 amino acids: CASSEGHGGAAFF. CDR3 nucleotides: TGTGCCAGCAGCGAAGGACACGGCGGGGCAGCTTTCTTT.

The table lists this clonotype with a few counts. The CDR3 spells CASSYGGTAGQPQHF. Written as DNA, the CDR3 is TGTGCCAGCAGTTACGGCGGAACCGCAGGCCAGCCCCAGCATTTT. The chain employs TRBV6-2 or TRBV6-3 and TRBJ1-5; unclear D gene. CDR1 and CDR2 (germline): MNHEY, SVGEGT. Trimming removed 2 bases from V and 7 bases from J, with 15 bases in between. The CDR3 sequence is 15 residues long.

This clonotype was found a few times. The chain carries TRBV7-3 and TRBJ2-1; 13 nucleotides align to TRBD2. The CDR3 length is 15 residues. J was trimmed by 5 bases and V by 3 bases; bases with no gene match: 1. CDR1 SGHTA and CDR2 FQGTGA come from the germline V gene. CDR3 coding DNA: TGTGCCAGCAGCTTGACTAGCGGGGGGAACAATGAGCAGTTCTTC. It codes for CASSLTSGGNNEQFF.

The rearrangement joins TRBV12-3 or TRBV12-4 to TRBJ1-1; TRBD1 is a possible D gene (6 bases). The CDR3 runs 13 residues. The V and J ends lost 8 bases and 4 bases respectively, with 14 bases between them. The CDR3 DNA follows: TGTGCCAGCCACACCGGGGGGGCCACTGAAGCTTTCTTT. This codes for CASHTGGATEAFF.

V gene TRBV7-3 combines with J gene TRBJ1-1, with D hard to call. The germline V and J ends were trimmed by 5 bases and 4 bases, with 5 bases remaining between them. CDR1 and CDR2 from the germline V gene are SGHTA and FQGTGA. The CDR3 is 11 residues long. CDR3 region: CASSHSTEAFF. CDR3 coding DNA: TGTGCCAGCAGCCATTCCACTGAAGCTTTCTTT.

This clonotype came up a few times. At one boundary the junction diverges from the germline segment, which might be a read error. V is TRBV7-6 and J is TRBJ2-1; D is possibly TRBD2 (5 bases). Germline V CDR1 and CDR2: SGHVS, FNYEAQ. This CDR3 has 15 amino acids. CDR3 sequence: CASSLGLAPQDEQFF. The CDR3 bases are TGTGCTAGCAGCTTAGGTCTAGCACCTCAAGATGAGCAGTTCTTC.

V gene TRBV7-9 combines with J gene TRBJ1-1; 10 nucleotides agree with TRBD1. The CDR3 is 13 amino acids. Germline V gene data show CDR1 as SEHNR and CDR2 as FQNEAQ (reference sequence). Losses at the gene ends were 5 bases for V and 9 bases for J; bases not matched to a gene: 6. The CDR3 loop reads CASSPRQGAKAFF. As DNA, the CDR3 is TGTGCCAGCAGCCCAAGACAGGGGGCTAAAGCTTTCTTT.

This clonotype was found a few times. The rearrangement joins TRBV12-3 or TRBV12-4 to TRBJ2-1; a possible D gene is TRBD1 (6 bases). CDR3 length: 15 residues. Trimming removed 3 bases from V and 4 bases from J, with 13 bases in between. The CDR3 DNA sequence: TGTGCCAGCAGTTTCGCATCTGACAGGTACAATGAGCAGTTCTTC. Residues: CASSFASDRYNEQFF.

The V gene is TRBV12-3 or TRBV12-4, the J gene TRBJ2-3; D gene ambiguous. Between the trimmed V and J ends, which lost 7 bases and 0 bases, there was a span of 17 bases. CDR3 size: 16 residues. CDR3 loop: CASTPTRVSSTDTQYF. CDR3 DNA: TGTGCCAGCACCCCTACTCGCGTATCTAGCACAGATACGCAGTATTTT.

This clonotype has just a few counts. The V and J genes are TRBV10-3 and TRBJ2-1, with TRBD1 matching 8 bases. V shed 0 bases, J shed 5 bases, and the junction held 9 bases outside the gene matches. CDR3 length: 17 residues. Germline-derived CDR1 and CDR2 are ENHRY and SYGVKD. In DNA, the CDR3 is TGTGCCATCAGTGAGTCAATAGGACAGGGTTTGGACAATGAGCAGTTCTTC. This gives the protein CAISESIGQGLDNEQFF.

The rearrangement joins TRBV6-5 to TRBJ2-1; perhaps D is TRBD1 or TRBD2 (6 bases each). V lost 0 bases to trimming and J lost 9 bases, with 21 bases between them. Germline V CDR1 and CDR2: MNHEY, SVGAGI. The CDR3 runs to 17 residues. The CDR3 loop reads CASSYSPNSAEGGEQFF. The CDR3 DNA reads TGTGCCAGCAGTTACTCGCCAAACTCGGCTGAGGGGGGTGAGCAGTTCTTC.

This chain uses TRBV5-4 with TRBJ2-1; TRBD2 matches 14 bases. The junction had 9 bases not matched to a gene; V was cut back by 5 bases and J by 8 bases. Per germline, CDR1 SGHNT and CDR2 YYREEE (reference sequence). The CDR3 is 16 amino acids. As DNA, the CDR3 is TGTGCCAGCAGTCCAAGACTAGCGGGGGGGGCCGATGAGCAGTTCTTC. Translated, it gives CASSPRLAGGADEQFF.

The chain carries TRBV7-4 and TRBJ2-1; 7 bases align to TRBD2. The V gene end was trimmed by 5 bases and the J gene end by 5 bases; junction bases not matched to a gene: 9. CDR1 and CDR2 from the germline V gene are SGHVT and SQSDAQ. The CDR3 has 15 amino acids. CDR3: CASSLGLVSNNEQFF. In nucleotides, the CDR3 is TGTGCCAGCAGCCTAGGACTAGTTTCTAACAATGAGCAGTTCTTC. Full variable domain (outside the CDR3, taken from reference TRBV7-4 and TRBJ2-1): GAGVSQSPRYKVAKRGRDVALRCDSISGHVTLYWYRQTLGQGSEVLTYSQSDAQRDKSGRPSGRFSAERPERSVSTLKIQRTEQGDSAVYLCASSLGLVSNNEQFFGPGTRLTVL.